The clone carrying this T cell receptor beta chain has a single count. This CDR3 has 16 amino acids. V was clipped by 6 bases and J by 0 bases, with 18 bases between them. The germline V gene encodes CDR1 SNHLY and CDR2 FYNNEI. The sample belongs to a study of radiotherapy plus CTLA-4 blockade in lung cancer. The repertoire was sequenced with immunoSEQ multiplex PCR; TCRdb's copy has only in-frame clones and lacks some. The table shows roughly 66,000 clones, with about 85% occurring only once. The sequence was collected from a human donor with non-small cell lung cancer who had a partial response to radiotherapy plus ipilimumab. This chain links TRBV2 with TRBJ2-7; a weak D match, TRBD2 (6 bases). This specimen consisted of peripheral blood, obtained from a patient treated with radiotherapy plus ipilimumab. CDR3 amino acids: CASRLLGRGSSYEQYF. The CDR3 region has the DNA TGTGCCAGCAGGCTTTTGGGTCGGGGGAGCTCCTACGAGCAGTACTTC.